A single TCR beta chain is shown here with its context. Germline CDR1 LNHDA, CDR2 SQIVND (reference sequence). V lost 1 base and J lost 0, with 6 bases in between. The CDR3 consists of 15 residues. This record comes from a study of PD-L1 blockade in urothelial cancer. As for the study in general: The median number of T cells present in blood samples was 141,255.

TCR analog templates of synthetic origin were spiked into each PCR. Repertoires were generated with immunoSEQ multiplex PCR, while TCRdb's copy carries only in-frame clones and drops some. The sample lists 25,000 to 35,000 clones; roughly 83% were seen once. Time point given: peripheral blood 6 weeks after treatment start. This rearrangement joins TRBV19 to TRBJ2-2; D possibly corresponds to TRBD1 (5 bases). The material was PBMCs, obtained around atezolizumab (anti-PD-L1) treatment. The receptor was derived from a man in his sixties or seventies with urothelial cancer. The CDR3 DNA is TGTGCCAGTAGTATAGGACAGACGAACACCGGGGAGCTGTTTTTT. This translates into CASSIGQTNTGELFF.